This T cell receptor beta chain stems from a study of T-cell memory formation after mild COVID-19. TCRdb recomputed calls from the 5' RACE reads with MiXCR, one row per CDR3 protein. The table has around 410,000 distinct CDR3 sequences, under 25% seen once; the top ten hold about 12%. As for this clonotype: Its antigen is undetermined.

Germline values: CDR1 LGHDT, CDR2 YNNKEL (reference sequence). The CDR3 extends over 14 amino acids. The J segment lost 5 bases and the V segment lost 4 bases, leaving 5 bases of the junction unmatched. Notes on the study in general: Clones that contracted clustered mainly in CM and EM if CD4+ and in EMRA if CD8+. CD4/CD8 balance characterized clones contracting day 15 to 85, and CD4+ skew characterized later expanders.

Sequencing used PBMCs or a T cell subset sorted from them (not recorded which). The chain has TRBV3-1 and TRBJ1-1, with 9 bases aligning to TRBD1. The TCR was taken from an adult woman who had mild COVID-19 (a few samples of this study predate the infection). Cell type and time point are not known. This CDR3 is CASSPGQGTTEAFF. The DNA for the CDR3 is TGTGCCAGCAGCCCCGGACAGGGGACGACTGAAGCTTTCTTT.